Sequencing of this T cell receptor (beta chain) was carried out in a study of regulatory T cells in long-lasting Graves disease. Time point specified: newly diagnosed GD, antithyroid drugs for less than 3 months. PBMC-extracted RNA yielded the TCR library. Study observations and caveats: Rather than thyroid tissue, only peripheral blood underwent study. TCR diversity was lower in persistent Graves' patients than in newly diagnosed ones.

The germline gives CDR1 LGHNA, CDR2 YSLEER. The CDR3 sequence is 16 residues long. Trimming removed 4 bases from V and 0 bases from J, with 12 bases in between. Arm-PCR of CDR3 regions and iRepertoire HTBI primers were the basis on which TCR beta libraries were built. One entry per CDR3 protein, called by TCRdb with MiXCR from the multiplex PCR reads. The sample lists under 300,000 distinct CDR3 sequences; 20% were seen once. There are many counts of this clonotype. Antigen: not known. This chain links TRBV4-3 with TRBJ2-2, with D possibly being TRBD2 (6 bases). The source is a female donor with Graves disease. The source was peripheral blood mononuclear cells (PBMCs), collected at new diagnosis, from a patient treated with antithyroid drugs. The CDR3 spells CASSRKAGANTGELFF. CDR3 DNA: TGCGCCAGCAGCCGCAAAGCGGGTGCGAACACCGGGGAGCTGTTTTTT.